One and the same sample provided the 11 T cell receptor beta chains below, sequenced in a study of blood T cell repertoires in COVID-19. Libraries were prepared by immunoSEQ multiplex PCR; TCRdb keeps only in-frame clonotypes and omits some of them. The data hold about 250,000 clones, with roughly 80% observed a single time. Source material: peripheral blood. These receptors were collected from a man of 80 years or more with acute or convalescent COVID-19.

V and J are TRBV18 and TRBJ2-2, with TRBD2 matching 14 bases. This CDR3 has 18 residues. V trimming: 6 bases; J trimming: 1 base; junction bases outside the gene matches: 7. The germline V gene has CDR1 KGHSH and CDR2 LQKENI. For the CDR3, the DNA is TGTGCCAGCTCTCCGGGACTAGCGGGAGTGAGGAACACCGGGGAGCTGTTTTTT. This encodes CASSPGLAGVRNTGELFF.

The chain recombines TRBV4-1 with TRBJ2-3, with 8 nucleotides matching TRBD1. V dropped 2 bases and J dropped 8; count of bases not matched to a gene: 6. The CDR3 runs to 14 residues. Germline V CDR1 and CDR2: MGHRA, YSYEKL. The CDR3 DNA reads as TGCGCCAGCAGCCAACCTACAGGGGGGCCTACGCAGTATTTT. Its protein product is CASSQPTGGPTQYF.

In this sample, this clone turned up a few times. V usage is TRBV29-1 and J usage is TRBJ1-3; D not resolved. Germline CDR1 reads SQVTM; CDR2 reads ANQGSEA. The CDR3 spans 12 residues. V gave up 7 bases and J gave up 1 base, with 8 bases separating them. The CDR3 loop reads CSAKKSGNTIYF. In DNA form, the CDR3 reads TGCAGCGCTAAAAAATCTGGAAACACCATATATTTT.

The chain uses TRBV5-1 and TRBJ2-1; 7 bases map to TRBD2. CDR1 and CDR2 from the germline V gene are SGHRS and YFSETQ. This CDR3 has 15 amino acids. Trimming cost V 7 bases and J 0 bases; bases outside gene matches: 7. The CDR3 DNA reads as TGCGCCAGCGAGACTGGCGGGAGCTCCTACAATGAGCAGTTCTTC. Protein product: CASETGGSSYNEQFF.

This clone occurred once. The chain has TRBV11-2 and TRBJ2-1; 7 nucleotides match TRBD2. Germline V lookup: CDR1 SGHAT, CDR2 FQNNGV. The CDR3 sequence is 16 residues long. After removal of 2 bases from V and 4 bases from J, the junction contained 8 bases not matched to a gene. In DNA, the CDR3 is TGTGCCAGCAGCTTAATGAGGACTAGTGCTTACAATGAGCAGTTCTTC. Amino acid sequence: CASSLMRTSAYNEQFF.

The chain's CDR3 is CASSLGAGTDTQYF. CDR3 sequence (DNA): TGTGCCAGCAGCTTAGGGGCAGGGACAGATACGCAGTATTTT. The chain carries TRBV7-9 and TRBJ2-3; TRBD1 is a possible D gene (5 bases). The CDR3 runs to 14 residues. Germline CDR1 and CDR2: SEHNR and FQNEAQ (reference sequence). V was clipped by 1 base and J by 3 bases, with 8 bases between them. Complete variable domain (other parts from reference TRBV7-9 and TRBJ2-3): DTGVSQNPRHKITKRGQNVTFRCDPISEHNRLYWYRQTLGQGPEFLTYFQNEAQLEKSRLLSDRFSAERPKGSFSTLEIQRTEQGDSAMYLCASSLGAGTDTQYFGPGTRLTVL.

This chain links TRBV6-5 with TRBJ1-5, with D hard to call. Germline V CDR1 and CDR2: MNHEY, SVGAGI. The V end was cut by 4 bases, the J end by 7 bases, with 5 bases between. This CDR3 is built from 11 residues. DNA for the CDR3: TGTGCCAGCAGTTTTATCCAGCCCCAGCATTTT. This sequence encodes CASSFIQPQHF.

This clone has a count of ten or more. The J gene is TRBJ1-2, the V gene TRBV24-1; TRBD1 aligns across 7 bases. The CDR3 is 13 residues long. Per germline, CDR1 KGHDR and CDR2 SFDVKD. Trimming removed 3 bases from V and 8 bases from J; junction bases left unmatched: 5. The CDR3 bases are TGTGCCACCAGTGATCCGGGACAGCCGGGCTACACCTTC. It translates to CATSDPGQPGYTF.

The chain couples TRBV6-5 to TRBJ2-1; the D gene is possibly TRBD2 (5 bases). V was shortened by 5 bases and J by 4 bases, with 15 bases between the two germline ends. The V gene's germline CDR1 is MNHEY and CDR2 SVGAGI. The CDR3 extends over 15 amino acids. CDR3 in amino acids: CASSMTIDPYNEQFF. In DNA, the CDR3 is TGTGCCAGCAGTATGACTATCGACCCTTACAATGAGCAGTTCTTC.

The chain combines TRBV5-1 with TRBJ2-5, with 14 bases fitting TRBD2. The CDR3 runs to 16 residues. CDR1 is SGHRS and CDR2 is YFSETQ in the germline V gene. J lost 5 bases, V lost 4 bases, and 7 bases had no gene match. In DNA, the CDR3 is TGCGCCAGCAGCCAGGGGACTAGCGGGAGCCATGAGACCCAGTACTTC. Translation gives CASSQGTSGSHETQYF.

The genes are TRBV10-3 and TRBJ1-4, with D perhaps matching TRBD1 (6 bases). The CDR3 extends over 13 amino acids. Trimming pared 11 bases from V and 4 bases from J, leaving 14 bases between. CDR1 ENHRY and CDR2 SYGVKD come from the germline V gene. CDR3 DNA sequence: TGTGCCTCTAACAGGGCTAATAATGAAAAACTGTTTTTT. Its translation is CASNRANNEKLFF.